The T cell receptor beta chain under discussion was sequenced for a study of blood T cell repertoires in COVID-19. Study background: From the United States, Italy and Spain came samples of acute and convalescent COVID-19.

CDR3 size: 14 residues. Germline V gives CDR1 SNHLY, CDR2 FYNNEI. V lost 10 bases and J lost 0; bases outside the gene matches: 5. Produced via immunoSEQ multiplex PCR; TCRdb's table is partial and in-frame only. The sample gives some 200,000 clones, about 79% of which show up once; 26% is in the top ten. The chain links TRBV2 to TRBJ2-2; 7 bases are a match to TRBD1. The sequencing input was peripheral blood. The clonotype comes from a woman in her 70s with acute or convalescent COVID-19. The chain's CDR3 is CATEGQPNTGELFF. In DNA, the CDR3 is TGTGCCACTGAGGGACAGCCGAACACCGGGGAGCTGTTTTTT.